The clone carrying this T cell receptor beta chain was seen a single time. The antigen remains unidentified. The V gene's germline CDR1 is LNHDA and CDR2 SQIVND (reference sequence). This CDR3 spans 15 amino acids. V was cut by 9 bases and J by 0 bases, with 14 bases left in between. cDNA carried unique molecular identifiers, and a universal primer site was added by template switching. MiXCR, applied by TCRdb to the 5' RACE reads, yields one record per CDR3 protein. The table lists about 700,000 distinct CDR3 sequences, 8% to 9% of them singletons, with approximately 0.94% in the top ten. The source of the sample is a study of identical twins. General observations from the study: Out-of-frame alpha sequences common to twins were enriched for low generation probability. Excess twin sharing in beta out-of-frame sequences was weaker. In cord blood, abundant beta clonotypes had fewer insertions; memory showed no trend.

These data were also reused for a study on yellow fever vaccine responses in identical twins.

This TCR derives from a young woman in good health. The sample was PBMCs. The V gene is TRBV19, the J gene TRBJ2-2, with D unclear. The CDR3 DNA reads TGTGCCAGCTGCCTCCGGGTCTCGAACACCGGGGAGCTGTTTTTT. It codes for CASCLRVSNTGELFF.